Shown below are 28 T cell receptor beta chains from a single sample sequenced in a study of cytotoxic CD8 clonotypes in ibrutinib-treated CLL. Using immunoSEQ multiplex PCR, the repertoire was profiled, and TCRdb retains in-frame clones only, with some absent. Of about 74,000 clones in the sample, 70% to 90% were seen once. The source was PBMCs, collected at disease progression, from a patient treated with ibrutinib. All receptors come from a human donor with chronic lymphocytic leukemia.

This clone was detected once. The rearrangement joins TRBV6-5 to TRBJ1-1, with TRBD1 matching over 8 bases. CDR3 length: 15 residues. The germline V gene encodes CDR1 MNHEY and CDR2 SVGAGI. After removal of 4 bases from V and 5 bases from J, the junction contained 9 bases not matched to a gene. The CDR3, as DNA: TGTGCCAGCAGTTCGCAGGGGGCAGGAGAGACTGAAGCTTTCTTT. Translated, it gives CASSSQGAGETEAFF.

V usage is TRBV6-5 and J usage is TRBJ2-1; 9 positions agree with TRBD1. Trimming removed 6 bases from V and 9 bases from J; junction bases left unmatched: 9. Germline V gene data show CDR1 as MNHEY and CDR2 as SVGAGI. The CDR3 is 14 amino acids. CDR3 in amino acids: CASSHGQGRGEQFF. As DNA, the CDR3 is TGTGCCAGCAGCCACGGACAGGGGAGAGGTGAGCAGTTCTTC.

The chain employs TRBV7-9 and TRBJ1-5; D may be TRBD1 (5 bases). V was trimmed by 5 bases and J by 2 bases, leaving 22 bases between them. From germline, CDR1 is SEHNR and CDR2 FQNEAQ (reference sequence). The CDR3 covers 18 residues. The CDR3 here is CASSPAWDVWDGNQPQHF. Here the CDR3 DNA reads TGTGCCAGCAGCCCCGCGTGGGACGTATGGGATGGCAATCAGCCCCAGCATTTT.

The rearrangement joins TRBV7-8 to TRBJ2-5, with D possibly TRBD2 on 5 matching bases. Germline V gives CDR1 SGHVS, CDR2 FQNEAQ. V gave up 2 bases and J gave up 5 bases, with 24 bases separating them. There are 18 residues in the CDR3. The CDR3 loop is CASSLFLLRANPRETQYF. The CDR3 nucleotides read TGTGCCAGCAGCTTATTCCTCCTGCGGGCAAACCCCCGGGAGACCCAGTACTTC.

V usage is TRBV10-3 and J usage is TRBJ2-7; 8 bases fit TRBD1. The germline V gene encodes CDR1 ENHRY and CDR2 SYGVKD. CDR3 size: 14 residues. V gave up 6 bases and J gave up 3 bases; unmatched junction bases: 7. This CDR3 reads CAISRTGKGYEQYF. The DNA of the CDR3 is TGTGCCATCAGCCGGACAGGGAAAGGCTACGAGCAGTACTTC.

This chain connects TRBV19 to TRBJ1-2; D is uncertain. Trimming cost V 1 base and J 3 bases, with 6 bases left between them. The CDR3 extends over 13 amino acids. Germline-derived CDR1 and CDR2 are LNHDA and SQIVND (reference sequence). CDR3 sequence reads: CASSIVEYYGYTF. CDR3 nucleotides: TGTGCCAGTAGTATAGTCGAGTACTATGGCTACACCTTC.

This clone was found a few times. The chain is built from TRBV10-1 and TRBJ2-2; no firm D call. This CDR3 is 13 amino acids long. V lost 4 bases and J lost 6, with 9 bases in between. Germline values: CDR1 WNHNN, CDR2 SYGVQD (reference sequence). CDR3 region: CASSGGASGELFF. CDR3 DNA sequence: TGCGCCAGCAGTGGAGGTGCATCCGGGGAGCTGTTTTTT.

The chain joins TRBV11-2 to TRBJ2-4; 8 bases align to TRBD1. The V gene end was trimmed by 5 bases and the J gene end by 7 bases; junction bases not matched to a gene: 7. In germline, CDR1 is SGHAT, CDR2 FQNNGV. The CDR3 has 14 amino acids. The CDR3 bases are TGTGCCAGCAGCCCAGGGGGCGGTTGGAACATTCAGTACTTC. Translation gives CASSPGGGWNIQYF.

The rearrangement joins TRBV11-2 to TRBJ2-3, with D possibly matching TRBD1 (6 bases). The ends were cut back, 1 base at V and 2 bases at J, with 13 bases in the middle. CDR3 length equals 16 residues. Germline lookup yields CDR1 SGHAT and CDR2 FQNNGV. The CDR3 nucleotides read TGTGCCAGCAGCTTAGCTTCCGGGACAACCACAGATACGCAGTATTTT. As protein: CASSLASGTTTDTQYF.

This clone ranks as medium-sized. The chain uses TRBV27 and TRBJ1-4; D remains unclear. Germline V gene sequence: CDR1 MNHEY, CDR2 SMNVEV (reference sequence). This CDR3 comprises 14 residues. V lost 5 bases and J lost 6, with 13 bases in between. The chain's CDR3 is CASSQELTDEKLFF. CDR3 bases: TGTGCCAGCAGTCAAGAATTAACGGATGAAAAACTGTTTTTT.

The chain combines TRBV6-6 with TRBJ1-1; the match to TRBD1 covers 8 bases. This CDR3 region has 14 residues. Germline assignment: CDR1 MNHNY and CDR2 SVGAGI (reference sequence). The ends lost 8 bases at V and 4 bases at J; junction bases unmatched: 9. DNA of the CDR3: TGTGCCAGCGCAGGGGGCCGCCGGTTCACTGAAGCTTTCTTT. It encodes CASAGGRRFTEAFF.

The genes are TRBV7-3 and TRBJ1-2; 8 positions match TRBD1. The CDR3 has 15 amino acids. Losses at the gene ends were 2 bases for V and 2 bases for J; bases not matched to a gene: 4. Germline loops: CDR1 SGHTA, CDR2 FQGTGA. In DNA, the CDR3 is TGTGCCAGCAGCTTAGACAGGGGCGGAAACTATGGCTACACCTTC. Residues: CASSLDRGGNYGYTF.

Turning to this clone: At one end, the junction sequence differs from germline, possibly due to a read error. This rearrangement joins TRBV30 to TRBJ1-2; the D is unclear. The length of the CDR3 is 12 residues. Germline V lookup: CDR1 GTSNPN, CDR2 SVGIG (reference sequence). The CDR3 sequence: CSGSVTNYGYTF. CDR3 DNA: TGCTCGGGGTCCGTGACTAACTATGGCTACACCTTC. Supplemented by reference TRBV30 and TRBJ1-2, the full variable domain reads SQTIHQWPATLVQPVGSPLSLECTVEGTSNPNLYWYRQAAGRGLQLLFYSVGIGQISSEVPQNLSASRPQDRQFILSSKKLLLSDSGFYLCSGSVTNYGYTFGSGTRLTVV.

The chain joins TRBV13 to TRBJ2-2; the D gene is possibly TRBD1 (5 bases). Germline V CDR1 and CDR2: PRHDT, FYEKMQ (reference sequence). CDR3 length: 14 residues. V was cut by 6 bases and J by 4 bases, with 12 bases left in between. For the CDR3, the DNA is TGTGCCAGCAGTCCTCACAGGTCCACCGGGGAGCTGTTTTTT. Its protein product is CASSPHRSTGELFF.

The chain combines TRBV19 with TRBJ2-7, with D unresolved. CDR3 length equals 14 residues. The germline CDR1 and CDR2 sequences are LNHDA and SQIVND (reference sequence). V shed 6 bases and J shed 0 bases, with 12 bases lying between them. Written as DNA, the CDR3 is TGTGCCAGTAGCCCGGACGGTATCTCCTACGAGCAGTACTTC. It translates to CASSPDGISYEQYF.

V gene TRBV2 combines with J gene TRBJ2-1; tentatively, D is TRBD2 (6 bases). The CDR3 extends over 14 amino acids. CDR1 is SNHLY and CDR2 is FYNNEI in the germline V gene. The V end lost 5 bases, the J end lost 9 bases, and 17 bases lay between the germline ends. The CDR3 sequence is CASSKLAGGGEQFF. CDR3 bases: TGTGCCAGCAGTAAACTAGCAGGCGGCGGTGAGCAGTTCTTC.

The V gene is TRBV23-1, the J gene TRBJ2-7; D unclear. TRBV23-1 is marked as an open reading frame, function uncertain. The CDR3 extends over 12 amino acids. The V gene lost 3 bases and the J gene lost 7 bases, with 10 bases spanning the gap. The CDR3 is CASSQKGREQYF. The CDR3 region has the DNA TGCGCCAGCAGTCAGAAGGGTCGGGAGCAGTACTTC.

This clone turned up a few times. The V and J genes are TRBV5-4 and TRBJ1-2; TRBD1 aligns across 7 bases. Germline V lookup: CDR1 SGHNT, CDR2 YYREEE (reference sequence). The CDR3 runs 12 residues. V lost 6 bases and J lost 5; bases outside the gene matches: 4. CDR3 amino acids: CASTQTGYGYTF. Here the CDR3 DNA reads TGTGCCAGCACCCAGACAGGGTATGGCTACACCTTC.

The chain is built from TRBV19 and TRBJ2-1; 7 nucleotides agree with TRBD2. With 4 bases clipped from V and 10 bases from J, the junction kept 7 bases outside the gene matches. The CDR3 is 13 amino acids. Germline values: CDR1 LNHDA, CDR2 SQIVND (reference sequence). The CDR3: CASSNGLVDEQFF. In DNA, the CDR3 is TGTGCCAGTAGTAACGGACTAGTTGACGAGCAGTTCTTC.

In DNA form, the CDR3 reads TGTGCCAGCAGCTCGGCGCGCGAGATGAACACTGAAGCTTTCTTT. Protein product: CASSSAREMNTEAFF. This rearrangement joins TRBV11-2 to TRBJ1-1; D remains unclear. Per germline, CDR1 SGHAT and CDR2 FQNNGV. This CDR3 has 15 amino acids. Trimming took off 4 bases at V and 0 bases at J, with 12 bases between the two ends. The full variable domain, rest sourced from reference TRBV11-2 and TRBJ1-1, is EAGVAQSPRYKIIEKRQSVAFWCNPISGHATLYWYQQILGQGPKLLIQFQNNGVVDDSQLPKDRFSAERLKGVDSTLKIQPAKLEDSAVYLCASSSAREMNTEAFFGQGTRLTVV.

This clone was recorded a few times. This sequence joins TRBV7-9 and TRBJ2-5, with D possibly being TRBD1 (7 bases). Germline V lookup: CDR1 SEHNR, CDR2 FQNEAQ (reference sequence). Trimming shortened V by 11 bases and J by 5 bases, and 15 bases separated the two germline ends. This CDR3 contains 12 residues. The DNA of the CDR3 is TGTGCCCCAGGGGGGCCGTTGGAGACCCAGTACTTC. Translating it yields CAPGGPLETQYF. The full variable domain, rest sourced from reference TRBV7-9 and TRBJ2-5, is DTGVSQNPRHKITKRGQNVTFRCDPISEHNRLYWYRQTLGQGPEFLTYFQNEAQLEKSRLLSDRFSAERPKGSFSTLEIQRTEQGDSAMYLCAPGGPLETQYFGPGTRLLVL.

This chain connects TRBV6-5 to TRBJ2-5; TRBD2 aligns across 8 bases. CDR1 is MNHEY, CDR2 SVGAGI, per germline. The CDR3 runs 15 residues. V dropped 0 bases and J dropped 1; count of bases not matched to a gene: 1. The CDR3 loop is CASSYSLAGQETQYF. The CDR3 coding sequence is TGTGCCAGCAGTTACTCGCTAGCGGGCCAAGAGACCCAGTACTTC.

The V gene is TRBV6-6, the J gene TRBJ2-1; D is perhaps TRBD1 (5 bases). The CDR3 extends over 12 amino acids. Deletions cut 8 bases from V and 4 bases from J, with 9 bases between. Germline V gene lookup returns CDR1 MNHNY and CDR2 SVGAGI (reference sequence). The CDR3 DNA reads as TGTGCCAGCTTAGACAGTTACAATGAGCAGTTCTTC. Amino acids: CASLDSYNEQFF.

This clone was observed once. The chain couples TRBV30 to TRBJ2-1, with 9 bases lining up with TRBD1. The trim removed 4 bases at V and 9 bases at J, leaving 10 bases unmatched. The CDR3 totals 14 residues. Germline V gene data show CDR1 as GTSNPN and CDR2 as SVGIG (reference sequence). The CDR3 DNA follows: TGTGCCTGGATTAAGGGACAGGGTTGGGGTGAGCAGTTCTTC. Translation: CAWIKGQGWGEQFF.

The genes are TRBV14 and TRBJ1-1, with unresolved D. Germline V gene lookup returns CDR1 SGHDN and CDR2 FVKESK. Deletions cut 2 bases from V and 4 bases from J, with 8 bases between. This CDR3 comprises 13 residues. The CDR3: CASSQTVATEAFF. The DNA for the CDR3 is TGTGCCAGCAGCCAAACAGTGGCCACTGAAGCTTTCTTT.

A few counts support this clone. The chain uses TRBV2 and TRBJ2-1, with 8 bases matching TRBD1. V shed 3 bases, J shed 4 bases, and the junction held 5 bases outside the gene matches. Germline V gene sequence: CDR1 SNHLY, CDR2 FYNNEI. This CDR3 spans 15 amino acids. Written as DNA, the CDR3 is TGTGCCAGCAGTGAGGGGCGACAGGGGTACAATGAGCAGTTCTTC. This gives the protein CASSEGRQGYNEQFF.

The chain combines TRBV5-1 with TRBJ2-2, with D unresolved. There are 13 residues in the CDR3. V was cut by 2 bases and J by 0 bases, with 2 bases left in between. CDR1 and CDR2 (germline): SGHRS, YFSETQ. CDR3 residues: CASSLTNTGELFF. DNA of the CDR3: TGCGCCAGCAGCTTAACGAACACCGGGGAGCTGTTTTTT.

The CDR3 DNA sequence: TGTGCCAGCAGTTTGATTTCCGGGATTTCCGGGGAGCTGTTTTTT. This encodes CASSLISGISGELFF. The genes are TRBV27 and TRBJ2-2, with D possibly matching TRBD2 (5 bases). V lost 3 bases and J lost 6, with 14 bases in between. Germline V gene data show CDR1 as MNHEY and CDR2 as SMNVEV (reference sequence). The CDR3 is 15 residues long.